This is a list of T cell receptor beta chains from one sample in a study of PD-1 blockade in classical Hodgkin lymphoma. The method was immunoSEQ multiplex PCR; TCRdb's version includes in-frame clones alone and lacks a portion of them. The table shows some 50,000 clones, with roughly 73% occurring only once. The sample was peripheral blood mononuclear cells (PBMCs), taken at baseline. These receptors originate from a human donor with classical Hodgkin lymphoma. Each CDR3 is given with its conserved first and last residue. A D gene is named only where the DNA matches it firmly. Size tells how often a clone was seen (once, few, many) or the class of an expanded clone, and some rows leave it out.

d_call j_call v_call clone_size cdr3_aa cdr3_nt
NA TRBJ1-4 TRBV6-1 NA CASSVTPAGNEKLFF TGTGCCAGCAGTGTAACCCCGGCGGGTAATGAAAAACTGTTTTTT
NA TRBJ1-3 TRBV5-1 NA CASSPDNSGNTIYF TGCGCCAGCAGCCCGGACAACTCTGGAAACACCATATATTTT
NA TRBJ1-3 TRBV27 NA CASSFRTGNTIYF TGTGCCAGCAGTTTCCGAACTGGAAACACCATATATTTT
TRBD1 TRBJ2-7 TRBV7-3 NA CASSLKAGGYEQYF TGTGCCAGCAGCTTAAAGGCAGGGGGCTACGAGCAGTACTTC
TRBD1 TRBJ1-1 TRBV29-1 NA CSGEQGTNTEAFF TGCAGCGGGGAACAGGGGACTAACACTGAAGCTTTCTTT
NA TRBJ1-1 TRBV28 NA CAIGGRDTEAFF TGTGCCATAGGGGGACGCGACACTGAAGCTTTCTTT
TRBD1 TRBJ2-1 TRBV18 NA CASSPSFGTGEYNEQFF TGTGCCAGCTCACCCTCGTTCGGGACAGGGGAATACAATGAGCAGTTCTTC
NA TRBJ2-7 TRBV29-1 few CSFGHGENEQYF TGCAGCTTCGGACATGGTGAAAACGAGCAGTACTTC
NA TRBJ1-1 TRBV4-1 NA CASSQDGQGNTEAFF TGCGCCAGCAGCCAAGACGGCCAGGGGAACACTGAAGCTTTCTTT
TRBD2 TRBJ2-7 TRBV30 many CAWSVSVEREATLSYEQYF TGTGCCTGGAGTGTGTCGGTTGAGCGGGAGGCCACACTCTCCTACGAGCAGTACTTC
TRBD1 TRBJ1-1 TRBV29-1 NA CSVGDRGTEAFF TGCAGCGTTGGGGACAGGGGCACTGAAGCTTTCTTT
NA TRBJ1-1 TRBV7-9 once CASSGLNTEAFF TGTGCCAGCAGTGGGTTGAACACTGAAGCTTTCTTT
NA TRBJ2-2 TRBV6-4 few CASSDGGNTGELFF TGTGCCAGCAGTGACGGGGGGAACACCGGGGAGCTGTTTTTT
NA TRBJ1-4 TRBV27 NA CASSSVGEKLFF TGTGCCAGCAGTAGTGTCGGCGAAAAACTGTTTTTT
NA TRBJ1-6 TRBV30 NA CAWSISSGSRSPLHF TGTGCCTGGAGTATTTCCTCAGGGAGCCGTTCACCCCTCCACTTT
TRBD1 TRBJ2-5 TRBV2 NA CASSRQGKGGETQYF TGTGCCAGCAGCCGACAGGGGAAGGGTGGAGAGACCCAGTACTTC
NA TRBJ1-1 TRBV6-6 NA CASSYVDSTEAFF TGTGCCAGCAGTTATGTGGACAGCACTGAAGCTTTCTTT
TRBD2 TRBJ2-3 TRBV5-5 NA CASSSVAGVEDTQYF TGTGCCAGCAGCTCCGTAGCGGGGGTAGAAGATACGCAGTATTTT
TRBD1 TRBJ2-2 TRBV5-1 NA CASSPGTGETGELFF TGCGCCAGCAGCCCCGGGACAGGGGAAACCGGGGAGCTGTTTTTT
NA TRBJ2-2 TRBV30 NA CAWSVLGSYTGELFF TGTGCCTGGAGTGTACTCGGGAGTTACACCGGGGAGCTGTTTTTT
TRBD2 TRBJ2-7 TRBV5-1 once CASSLGSGGAYEQYF TGCGCCAGCAGCTTGGGTAGCGGGGGGGCTTACGAGCAGTACTTC
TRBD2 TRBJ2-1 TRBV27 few CASSSAGLAGPGGNEQFF TGTGCCAGCAGTTCGGCGGGACTAGCGGGACCTGGCGGGAATGAGCAGTTCTTC
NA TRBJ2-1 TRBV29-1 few CSVEPQGTPYNEQFF TGCAGCGTTGAACCTCAGGGCACCCCCTACAATGAGCAGTTCTTC
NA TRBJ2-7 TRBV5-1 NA CASSLGSRSYEQYF TGCGCCAGCAGCTTGGGCTCCCGCTCCTACGAGCAGTACTTC
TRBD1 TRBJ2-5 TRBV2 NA CASSVGQGAEETQYF TGTGCCAGCAGTGTAGGACAGGGGGCAGAAGAGACCCAGTACTTC
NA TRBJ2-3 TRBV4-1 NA CASSQEWATDTQYF TGCGCCAGCAGCCAAGAATGGGCCACAGATACGCAGTATTTT
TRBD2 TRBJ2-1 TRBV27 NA CASSLAGANEQFF TGTGCCAGCAGTTTAGCGGGAGCGAATGAGCAGTTCTTC
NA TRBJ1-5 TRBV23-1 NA CASLRRGPQHF TGCGCCAGCCTGAGGCGTGGGCCCCAGCATTTT
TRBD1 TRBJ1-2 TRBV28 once CASSFRTGGYYGYTF TGTGCCAGCAGTTTTCGGACAGGGGGCTACTATGGCTACACCTTC
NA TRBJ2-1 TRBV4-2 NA CASSQVLGFDEQFF TGTGCCAGCAGCCAAGTGCTTGGCTTCGATGAGCAGTTCTTC
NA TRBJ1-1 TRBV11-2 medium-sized CASSLEASLEAFF TGTGCCAGCAGCTTAGAAGCGTCCCTAGAAGCTTTCTTT
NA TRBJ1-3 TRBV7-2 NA CASTPGGNTIYF TGTGCCAGCACCCCTGGGGGAAACACCATATATTTT
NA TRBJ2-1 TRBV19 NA CASSTPTVRSYNEQFF TGTGCCAGTAGTACCCCGACAGTCCGCTCCTACAATGAGCAGTTCTTC
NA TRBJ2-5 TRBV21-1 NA CASSKLHREEETQYF TGTGCCAGCAGCAAACTCCACAGGGAAGAAGAGACCCAGTACTTC
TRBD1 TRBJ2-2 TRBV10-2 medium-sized CASGQGAGGNTGELFF TGCGCCTCCGGACAGGGGGCAGGAGGGAACACCGGGGAGCTGTTTTTT
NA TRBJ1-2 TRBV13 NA CASSLQIGGYTF TGTGCCAGCAGCCTACAGATTGGGGGCTACACCTTC
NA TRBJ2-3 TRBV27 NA CASSRLGNLVTDTQYF TGTGCCAGCAGCCGATTGGGCAATTTGGTCACAGATACGCAGTATTTT
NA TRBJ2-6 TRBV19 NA CASSIRGAPGANVLTF TGTGCCAGTAGTATTCGGGGGGCCCCTGGGGCCAACGTCCTGACTTTC
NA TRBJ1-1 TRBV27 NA CASSFPSIGGAFF TGTGCCAGCAGTTTCCCCTCAATAGGGGGAGCTTTCTTT
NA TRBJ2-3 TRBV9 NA CASSVNSGGTDTQYF TGTGCCAGCAGCGTAAACTCAGGGGGCACAGATACGCAGTATTTT
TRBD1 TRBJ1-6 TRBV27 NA CASSLRGLNSPLHF TGTGCCAGCAGTTTGAGGGGGCTCAATTCACCCCTCCACTTT
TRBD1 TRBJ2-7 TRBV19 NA CASSEQGAVEQYF TGTGCCAGTAGTGAGCAGGGGGCGGTCGAGCAGTACTTC
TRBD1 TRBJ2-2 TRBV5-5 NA CASSLGDRVGELFF TGTGCCAGCAGCTTGGGGGACAGGGTAGGGGAGCTGTTTTTT
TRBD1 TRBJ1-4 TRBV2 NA CASSTGGAWEKLFF TGTGCCAGCAGTACAGGGGGCGCTTGGGAAAAACTGTTTTTT
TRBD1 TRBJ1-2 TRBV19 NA CASSVPQGGGYTF TGTGCCAGTAGTGTACCACAGGGGGGTGGCTACACCTTC
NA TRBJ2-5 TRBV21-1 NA CASSNVRAETQYF TGTGCCAGCAGCAATGTAAGGGCAGAGACCCAGTACTTC
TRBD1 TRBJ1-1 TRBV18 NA CASSPRQGGAFF TGTGCCAGCTCACCTCGACAGGGGGGAGCTTTCTTT
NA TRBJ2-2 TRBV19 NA CASSMGLPAGELFF TGTGCCAGTAGTATGGGACTCCCCGCCGGGGAGCTGTTTTTT
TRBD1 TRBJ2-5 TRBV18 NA CASSPPQAARGGKETQYF TGTGCCAGCTCACCACCACAGGCAGCAAGAGGGGGCAAAGAGACCCAGTACTTC
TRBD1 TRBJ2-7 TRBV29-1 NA CSVGLTGGEQYF TGCAGCGTTGGTCTCACAGGGGGGGAGCAGTACTTC
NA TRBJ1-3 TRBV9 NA CASSERGHYSGNTIYF TGTGCCAGCAGCGAGAGGGGACACTACTCTGGAAACACCATATATTTT
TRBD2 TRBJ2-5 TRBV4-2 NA CASSQDLIAGVQETQYF TGTGCCAGCAGCCAAGATTTGATAGCGGGAGTTCAAGAGACCCAGTACTTC
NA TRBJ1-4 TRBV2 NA CASSGGITNEKLFF TGTGCCAGCAGCGGGGGAATAACTAATGAAAAACTGTTTTTT
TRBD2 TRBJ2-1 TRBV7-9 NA CAMQTSGSSYNEQFF TGTGCCATGCAGACTAGCGGGAGTAGTTACAATGAGCAGTTCTTC
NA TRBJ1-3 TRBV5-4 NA CASSSETGNTIYF TGTGCCAGCAGCTCTGAGACGGGAAACACCATATATTTT